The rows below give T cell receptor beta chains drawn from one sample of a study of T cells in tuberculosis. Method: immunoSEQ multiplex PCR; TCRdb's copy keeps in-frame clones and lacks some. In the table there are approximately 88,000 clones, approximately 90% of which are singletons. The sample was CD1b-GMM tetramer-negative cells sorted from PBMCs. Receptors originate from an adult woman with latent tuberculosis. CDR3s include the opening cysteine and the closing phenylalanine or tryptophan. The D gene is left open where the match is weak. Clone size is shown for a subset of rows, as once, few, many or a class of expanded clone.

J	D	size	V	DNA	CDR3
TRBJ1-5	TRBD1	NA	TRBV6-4	TGTGCCAGCCCCCCCGCTCGGGACAGGGCATTAGGCAATCAGCCCCAGCATTTT	CASPPARDRALGNQPQHF
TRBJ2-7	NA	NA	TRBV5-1	TGCGCCAGCAGCCCGGCAGGAGGGACCTACGAGCAGTACTTC	CASSPAGGTYEQYF
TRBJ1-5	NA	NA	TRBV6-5	TGTGCCAGCAGTCGGAAACAGGATCAGCCCCAGCATTTT	CASSRKQDQPQHF
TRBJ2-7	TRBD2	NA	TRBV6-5	TGTGCCAGCAGAGCGGGGGCGGGCTACGAGCAGTACTTC	CASRAGAGYEQYF
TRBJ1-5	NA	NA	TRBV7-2	TGTGCCAGCAGCTGGAGCAGACAGCCTTATAGCAATCAGCCCCAGCATTTT	CASSWSRQPYSNQPQHF
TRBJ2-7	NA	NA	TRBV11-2	TGTGCCAGCAGCTTAAGCCAGGGATCATTCGAGCAGTACTTC	CASSLSQGSFEQYF
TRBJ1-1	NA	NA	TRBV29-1	TGCAGCTTCCGCCCCGGGCAGGGTGAAGCTTTCTTT	CSFRPGQGEAFF
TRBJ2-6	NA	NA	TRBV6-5	TGTGTCAGCAGTCCAACAGTCTCTGGGGCCAACGTCCTGACTTTC	CVSSPTVSGANVLTF
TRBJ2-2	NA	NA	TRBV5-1	TGCGCCAGCAGCTTTTACAGTCAAAAGCCCGGGGAGCTGTTTTTT	CASSFYSQKPGELFF
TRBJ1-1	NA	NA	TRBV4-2	TGTGCCAGCAGCCAAGATCACGGGAGGAGCACTGAAGCTTTCTTT	CASSQDHGRSTEAFF
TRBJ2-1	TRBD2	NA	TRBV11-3	TGTGCCAGCAGCTTAGGTGCGGGGGTTAATGAGCAGTTCTTC	CASSLGAGVNEQFF
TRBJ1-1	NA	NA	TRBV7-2	TGTGCCAGCAGCACACAGGTCGCGAACACTGAAGCTTTCTTT	CASSTQVANTEAFF
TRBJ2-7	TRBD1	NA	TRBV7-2	TGTGCCAGCAGCGTGACAGGGAACGGCGAGCAGTACTTC	CASSVTGNGEQYF
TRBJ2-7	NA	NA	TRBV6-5	TGTGCCAGCAGCCAAGACAACAACGAGCAGTACTTC	CASSQDNNEQYF
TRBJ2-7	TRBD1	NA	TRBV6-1	TGTGCCAGCACAACCGGGACAGGGGTCTACGAGCAGTACTTC	CASTTGTGVYEQYF
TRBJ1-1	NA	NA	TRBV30	TGTGCCTGGAGGGAACAGGGTAATGCTGAAGCTTTCTTT	CAWREQGNAEAFF
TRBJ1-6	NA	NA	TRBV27	TGTGCCAGCAGTTTCGGCAGACAAAATTCACCCCTCCACTTT	CASSFGRQNSPLHF
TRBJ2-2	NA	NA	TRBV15	TGTGCCACCAATCCAGGGGTAACCGGGGAGCTGTTTTTT	CATNPGVTGELFF
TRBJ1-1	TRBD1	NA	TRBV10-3	TGTGCCATCAGTGAACAGGGGGCGGGTACTGAAGCTTTCTTT	CAISEQGAGTEAFF
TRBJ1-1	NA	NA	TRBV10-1	TGCGCCAGCAGGGTTTCTCGGGAAACTGAAGCTTTCTTT	CASRVSRETEAFF
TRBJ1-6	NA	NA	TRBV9	TGTGCCAGCAGCTGGGGGGACTCCTATAATTCACCCCTCCACTTT	CASSWGDSYNSPLHF
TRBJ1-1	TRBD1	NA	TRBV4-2	TGTGCCAGCAGCCAAGAAGGGACAGTAGCGCACACTGAAGCTTTCTTT	CASSQEGTVAHTEAFF
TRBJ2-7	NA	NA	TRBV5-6	TGTGCCAGCAGGCAATGGCCGAGGGCGGGGGCTTGGTACGAGCAGTACTTC	CASRQWPRAGAWYEQYF
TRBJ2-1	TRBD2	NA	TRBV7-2	TGTGCCAGCAGCTTAACCGGGACTAGCGCGAGCTCCTACAATGAGCAGTTCTTC	CASSLTGTSASSYNEQFF
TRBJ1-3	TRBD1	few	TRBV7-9	TGTGCCAGCAGCCCGGGACAGGGACGCTCTGGAAACACCATATATTTT	CASSPGQGRSGNTIYF
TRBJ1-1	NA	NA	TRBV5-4	TGTGCCAGCAGCTTGGAGACCGACGGGGCTGAAGCTTTCTTT	CASSLETDGAEAFF
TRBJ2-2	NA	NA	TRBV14	TGTGCCAGCAGCCAAGCTAGACTCACCGGGGAGCTGTTTTTT	CASSQARLTGELFF
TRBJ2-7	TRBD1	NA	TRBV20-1	TGCAGTGCTGCGGACAGGGGCAAGCAGTACTTC	CSAADRGKQYF
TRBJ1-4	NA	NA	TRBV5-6	TGTGCCAGCAGCTTGGGTCCCAGTAATGAAAAACTGTTTTTT	CASSLGPSNEKLFF
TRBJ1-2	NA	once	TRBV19	TGTGCCAGTAGTATTCCACAAAACTATGGCTACACCTTC	CASSIPQNYGYTF
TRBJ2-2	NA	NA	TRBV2	TGTGCCAGCGGGAGAGACACCGGGGAGCTGTTTTTT	CASGRDTGELFF
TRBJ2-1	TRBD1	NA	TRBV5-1	TGCGCCAGCAGCCCCCTGGGACAGGGGAACTACAATGAGCAGTTCTTC	CASSPLGQGNYNEQFF
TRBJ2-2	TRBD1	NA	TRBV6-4	TGTGCCAGCAGTGACCGAACAGGGGACGGGGAGCTGTTTTTT	CASSDRTGDGELFF
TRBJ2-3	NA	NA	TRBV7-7	TGTGCTAGCAGCTTAGGCACAGGCCGCACAGATACGCAGTATTTT	CASSLGTGRTDTQYF
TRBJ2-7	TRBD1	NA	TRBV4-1	TGCGCCAGCAGCCAAGACATTGGGACAGGGAGCTCCTACGAGCAGTACTTC	CASSQDIGTGSSYEQYF
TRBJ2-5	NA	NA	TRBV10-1	TGCGCCAGCAGTGGGGTTAGCGGCAACCAAGAGACCCAGTACTTC	CASSGVSGNQETQYF
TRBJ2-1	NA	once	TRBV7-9	TGTGCCAGCAGCTTAGACGACAACGAGCAGTTCTTC	CASSLDDNEQFF
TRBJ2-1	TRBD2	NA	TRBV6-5	TGTGCCAGCAGTTACTATCGGACTAGCGGGGAGCAGTTCTTC	CASSYYRTSGEQFF
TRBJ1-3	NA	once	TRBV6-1	TGTGCCAGCAGTGAAGCCGGGACACCTGGAAACACCATATATTTT	CASSEAGTPGNTIYF
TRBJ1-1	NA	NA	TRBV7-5	TGTGTCAGAAGCTTCTACAGGGATGAGGACACTGAAGCTTTCTTT	CVRSFYRDEDTEAFF
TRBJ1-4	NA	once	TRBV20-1	TGCAGTGCTACCGGTTCCGAAAAACTGTTTTTT	CSATGSEKLFF
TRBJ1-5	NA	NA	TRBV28	TGTGCCAGCAGCCCTCGAAAGGCGGGACGGAATAGCAATCAGCCCCAGCATTTT	CASSPRKAGRNSNQPQHF
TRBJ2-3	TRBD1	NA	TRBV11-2	TGTGCCAGCACCCCCGGGACAGGGGGCGCAGGGGATACGCAGTATTTT	CASTPGTGGAGDTQYF
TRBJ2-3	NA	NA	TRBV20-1	TGCAGCTTTAGCACAGATACGCAGTATTTT	CSFSTDTQYF
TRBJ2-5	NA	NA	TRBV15	TGTGCCACCAGCAGAGAAGGAGGGCAGGAGACCCAGTACTTC	CATSREGGQETQYF